Below are 2 T cell receptor beta chains sequenced from a single sample in a study of T cell responses to AZD1222 COVID-19 vaccine. TCRdb keeps only in-frame clones here, not all; method: immunoSEQ multiplex PCR. This table holds roughly 120,000 clones, roughly 90% found once. This sample comprised peripheral blood, obtained on day 0 of AZD1222 vaccination. The receptors come from an adult in good health.

The rearrangement uses TRBV3-1 (or the pseudogene TRBV3-2) and TRBJ2-7; D ambiguous. Germline CDR1 LGHDT, CDR2 YNNKEL (reference sequence). This CDR3 spans 16 amino acids. V was trimmed by 1 base and J by 3 bases, leaving 16 bases between them. The CDR3 sequence: CASSQVSRRRIYEQYF. CDR3 nucleotides: TGTGCCAGCAGCCAAGTAAGCAGGCGCAGGATCTACGAGCAGTACTTC.

DNA for the CDR3: TGTGCCAGCTCTGGACTAGGCACCGGGGAGCTGTTTTTT. Its translation: CASSGLGTGELFF. The chain joins TRBV18 to TRBJ2-2; the match to TRBD2 covers 7 bases. Unmatched junction bases numbered 2, after V lost 6 bases and J lost 4 bases. This CDR3 is 13 amino acids long. The germline V gene encodes CDR1 KGHSH and CDR2 LQKENI. Full variable domain (outside the CDR3, taken from reference TRBV18 and TRBJ2-2): NAGVMQNPRHLVRRRGQEARLRCSPMKGHSHVYWYRQLPEEGLKFMVYLQKENIIDESGMPKERFSAEFPKEGPSILRIQQVVRGDSAAYFCASSGLGTGELFFGEGSRLTVL.